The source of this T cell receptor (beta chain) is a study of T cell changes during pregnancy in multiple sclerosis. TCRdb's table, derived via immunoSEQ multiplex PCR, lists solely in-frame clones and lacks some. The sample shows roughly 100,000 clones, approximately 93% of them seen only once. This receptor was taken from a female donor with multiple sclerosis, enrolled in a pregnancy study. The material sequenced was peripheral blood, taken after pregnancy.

The CDR3: CASSPSSGFGGFGGELFF. The CDR3 region has the DNA TGTGCCAGCAGCCCCTCCTCGGGGTTCGGGGGATTTGGCGGGGAGCTGTTTTTT. The genes are TRBV9 and TRBJ2-2, with D perhaps matching TRBD2 (6 bases). CDR3 length equals 18 residues. Germline CDR1 and CDR2: SGDLS and YYNGEE. The V end was cut by 4 bases, the J end by 7 bases, with 26 bases between.